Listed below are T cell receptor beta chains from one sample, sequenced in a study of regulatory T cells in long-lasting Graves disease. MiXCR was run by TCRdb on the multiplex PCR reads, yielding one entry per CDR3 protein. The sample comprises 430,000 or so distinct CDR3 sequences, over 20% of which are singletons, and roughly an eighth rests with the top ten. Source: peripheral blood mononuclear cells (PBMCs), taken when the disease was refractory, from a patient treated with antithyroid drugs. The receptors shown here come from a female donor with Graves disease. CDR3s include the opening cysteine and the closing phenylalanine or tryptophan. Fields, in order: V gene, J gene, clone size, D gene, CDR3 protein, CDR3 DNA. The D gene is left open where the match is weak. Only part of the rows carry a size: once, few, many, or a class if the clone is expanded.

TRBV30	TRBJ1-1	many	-	CAWSLQGYTEAFF	TGTGCCTGGAGTCTACAGGGTTACACTGAAGCTTTCTTT
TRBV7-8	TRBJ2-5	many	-	CASSLGRLGQKTQYF	TGTGCCAGCAGCTTGGGGAGACTAGGTCAGAAGACCCAGTACTTC
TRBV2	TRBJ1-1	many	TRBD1	CASSDDRAGGTEAFF	TGTGCCAGCAGTGACGACAGGGCAGGGGGCACTGAAGCTTTCTTT
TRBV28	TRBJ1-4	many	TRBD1	CASSLPGTGIEKLFF	TGTGCCAGCAGTCTCCCCGGGACAGGGATTGAAAAACTGTTTTTT
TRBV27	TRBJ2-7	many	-	CASSLQDPDEQYF	TGTGCCAGCAGTTTACAGGATCCGGACGAGCAGTACTTC
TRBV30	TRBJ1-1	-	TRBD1	CAWALPGQEAFF	TGTGCCTGGGCCCTACCGGGACAGGAAGCTTTCTTT
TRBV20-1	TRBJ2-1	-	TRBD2	CSARRLAGGWVNEQFF	TGCAGTGCTAGAAGACTAGCGGGAGGGTGGGTCAATGAGCAGTTCTTC
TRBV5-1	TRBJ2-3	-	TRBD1	CASSNIQGASTDTQYF	TGCGCCAGCAGCAACATACAGGGGGCGAGCACAGATACGCAGTATTTT
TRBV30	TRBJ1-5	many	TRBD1	CAWSVGTGLGRPQHF	TGTGCCTGGAGTGTAGGGACAGGACTTGGGAGGCCCCAGCATTTT
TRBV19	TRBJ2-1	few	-	CASTGLRRNEQFF	TGTGCCAGTACGGGCCTTCGGCGGAACGAGCAGTTCTTC
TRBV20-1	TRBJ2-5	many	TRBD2	CSASGRAGETQYF	TGCAGTGCTAGCGGGAGGGCCGGGGAGACCCAGTACTTC
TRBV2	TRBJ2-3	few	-	CASREDESTDTQYF	TGTGCCAGCAGGGAGGACGAAAGCACAGATACGCAGTATTTT
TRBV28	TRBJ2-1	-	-	CASSGTPHEQFF	TGTGCCAGCAGTGGGACGCCGCATGAGCAGTTCTTC
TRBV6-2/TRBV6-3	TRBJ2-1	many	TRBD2	CASSEGPYGGSSYNEQFF	TGTGCCAGCAGTGAAGGACCCTACGGCGGGAGCTCCTACAATGAGCAGTTCTTC
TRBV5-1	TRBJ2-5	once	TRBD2	CASSFAASGRVAVETQYF	TGCGCCAGCAGCTTTGCGGCTAGCGGGAGGGTTGCGGTGGAGACCCAGTACTTC
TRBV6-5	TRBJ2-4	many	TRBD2	CASSYASGRAQENIQYF	TGTGCCAGCAGTTACGCTAGCGGGAGGGCACAAGAAAACATTCAGTACTTC